A single sample gave rise to the 23 T cell receptor beta chains below, sequenced in a study of T cell responses to AZD1222 COVID-19 vaccine. Libraries were prepared by immunoSEQ multiplex PCR; TCRdb keeps only in-frame clonotypes and omits some of them. The table lists about 160,000 clones, roughly 86% of them singletons. The material sequenced was peripheral blood, taken on day 0 of AZD1222 vaccination. The receptors come from an adult in good health.

The gene calls are TRBV28 and TRBJ1-2; D is undetermined. Germline CDR1 MDHEN, CDR2 SYDVKM. The CDR3 is 12 residues long. The V end lost 2 bases, the J end lost 8 bases, and 9 bases lay between the germline ends. CDR3 sequence reads: CASSLTYGGYTF. The CDR3, as DNA: TGTGCCAGCAGTTTAACCTACGGCGGCTACACCTTC.

The genes are TRBV7-9 and TRBJ1-5; no definite D call. This CDR3 is 13 amino acids long. V was clipped by 1 base and J by 7 bases, with 8 bases between them. CDR1 and CDR2 from the germline V gene are SEHNR and FQNEAQ (reference sequence). The CDR3 DNA is TGTGCCAGCAGCTTAGGTATAGGGCAGCCCCAGCATTTT. This sequence encodes CASSLGIGQPQHF.

This clone has a single count. The chain employs TRBV15 and TRBJ1-5; weak D call: TRBD1 (5 bases). This CDR3 is built from 14 residues. Germline V CDR1 and CDR2: LNHNV, YYDKDF (reference sequence). V was shortened by 0 bases and J by 4 bases, with 7 bases between the two germline ends. CDR3 sequence reads: CATSRDRGNQPQHF. In DNA, the CDR3 is TGTGCCACCAGCAGAGATCGGGGGAATCAGCCCCAGCATTTT.

This chain connects TRBV24-1 to TRBJ1-4, with 9 bases fitting TRBD1. The V segment lost 2 bases and the J segment 8 bases; nucleotides outside the gene matches: 8. CDR3 length equals 16 residues. Germline V CDR1 and CDR2: KGHDR, SFDVKD. The CDR3 region is CATSDSTGGSGEKLFF. In nucleotides, the CDR3 is TGTGCCACCAGTGATTCCACAGGGGGCTCGGGAGAAAAACTGTTTTTT.

There are a few counts of this clone. The chain combines TRBV7-8 with TRBJ1-2; D might be TRBD1 (5 bases). CDR1 is SGHVS, CDR2 FQNEAQ, per germline. The CDR3 covers 16 residues. The V and J ends lost 1 base and 2 bases respectively, with 14 bases between them. CDR3 sequence: CASSLERGVGNYGYTF. The CDR3 coding sequence is TGTGCCAGCAGCTTAGAAAGGGGAGTGGGGAACTATGGCTACACCTTC.

The rearrangement links TRBV5-1 to TRBJ1-1, with D unclear. CDR1 SGHRS and CDR2 YFSETQ come from the germline V gene. CDR3 length equals 15 residues. V lost 4 bases, J lost 2 bases, and 15 bases lay in between. CDR3 amino acids: CASSQSPGANTEAFF. The CDR3 DNA is TGCGCCAGCAGCCAATCCCCGGGCGCAAACACTGAAGCTTTCTTT.

The chain is built from TRBV6-1 and TRBJ1-1; possibly TRBD1 for D (5 bases). V was cut by 3 bases and J by 2 bases, with 10 bases left in between. From germline, CDR1 is MNHNS and CDR2 SASEGT. The CDR3 extends over 14 amino acids. CDR3: CASSDWTPNTEAFF. Written as DNA, the CDR3 is TGTGCCAGCAGTGATTGGACACCAAACACTGAAGCTTTCTTT.

V gene TRBV18 combines with J gene TRBJ1-2; D is unresolved. The CDR3 consists of 15 residues. V lost 8 bases and J 2 bases, leaving 18 bases between the germline ends. Germline assignment: CDR1 KGHSH and CDR2 LQKENI. The CDR3 DNA is TGTGCCAGCACTAACTTCACCGGGAGCAACTATGGCTACACCTTC. Protein product: CASTNFTGSNYGYTF.

V usage is TRBV25-1 and J usage is TRBJ1-1; perhaps TRBD1 as D (6 bases). V lost 6 bases and J 6 bases, leaving 26 bases between the germline ends. There are 17 residues in the CDR3. Per germline, CDR1 MGHDK and CDR2 SYGVNS. In nucleotides, the CDR3 is TGTGCCAGCAGGCGGGGGCAGGGGAAGGGGTCTGCAGCTGAAGCTTTCTTT. The encoded protein is CASRRGQGKGSAAEAFF.

The chain carries TRBV28 and TRBJ1-5, with TRBD1 as a possible D gene (6 bases). The V and J ends lost 1 base and 0 bases respectively, with 13 bases between them. CDR1 and CDR2 (germline): MDHEN, SYDVKM. The CDR3 totals 17 residues. CDR3 nucleotide sequence: TGTGCCAGCAGTTTATCCTACGGACAGCATAGCAATCAGCCCCAGCATTTT. It yields the protein CASSLSYGQHSNQPQHF.

The V call is TRBV30, the J call TRBJ2-3, with D possibly TRBD1 on 5 matching bases. Per germline, CDR1 GTSNPN and CDR2 SVGIG (reference sequence). This CDR3 comprises 14 residues. V shed 0 bases and J shed 3 bases, with 10 bases lying between them. The CDR3 sequence: CAWSVGVGTDTQYF. In DNA, the CDR3 is TGTGCCTGGAGTGTAGGGGTGGGGACAGATACGCAGTATTTT.

This chain uses TRBV6-5 with TRBJ1-5; D ambiguous. This CDR3 spans 14 amino acids. Germline-derived CDR1 and CDR2 are MNHEY and SVGAGI. Trimming took off 2 bases at V and 4 bases at J, with 9 bases between the two ends. The CDR3 loop is CASSYEDRNQPQHF. CDR3 nucleotide sequence: TGTGCCAGCAGTTACGAGGACCGGAATCAGCCCCAGCATTTT.

This chain connects TRBV27 to TRBJ1-2, with D unresolved. Deletions cut 3 bases from V and 3 bases from J, with 8 bases between. The CDR3 covers 13 residues. Germline V gives CDR1 MNHEY, CDR2 SMNVEV (reference sequence). CDR3 sequence: CASSLAGDYGYTF. The DNA of the CDR3 is TGTGCCAGCAGTTTGGCAGGTGACTATGGCTACACCTTC.

J is TRBJ1-1 and V is TRBV3-1 (or the pseudogene TRBV3-2); D is unclear. The CDR3 extends over 14 amino acids. V was clipped by 4 bases and J by 0 bases, with 9 bases between them. Germline V gene data show CDR1 as LGHDT and CDR2 as YNNKEL (reference sequence). CDR3 protein: CASSLGLLNTEAFF. The CDR3 region has the DNA TGTGCCAGCAGCCTTGGACTTTTGAACACTGAAGCTTTCTTT.

The chain recombines TRBV5-6 with TRBJ2-5; D is perhaps TRBD1 (6 bases). Trimming removed 3 bases at V and 0 bases at J, with 12 bases between. This CDR3 spans 15 amino acids. Germline CDR1 reads SGHDT; CDR2 reads YYEEEE. The CDR3 nucleotides are TGTGCCAGCAGCTCCAAAGGACAGTACCAAGAGACCCAGTACTTC. It yields the protein CASSSKGQYQETQYF.

The chain joins TRBV19 to TRBJ2-2; tentative D call: TRBD2 (6 bases). From germline, CDR1 is LNHDA and CDR2 SQIVND (reference sequence). The CDR3 is 15 amino acids. V was clipped by 2 bases and J by 8 bases, with 15 bases between them. The CDR3 DNA reads as TGTGCCAGTAGTATATCCTCCCAAGGAGGGGGGGAGCTGTTTTTT. Translation: CASSISSQGGGELFF.

This chain connects TRBV7-2 to TRBJ1-5; D is unresolved. CDR3 length equals 14 residues. V was trimmed by 4 bases and J by 0 bases, leaving 7 bases between them. Germline lookup yields CDR1 SGHTA and CDR2 FQGNSA. The CDR3: CASSSANSNQPQHF. CDR3 nucleotides: TGTGCCAGCAGCTCGGCGAATAGCAATCAGCCCCAGCATTTT.

The chain employs TRBV1 and TRBJ2-7; the listed D gene, TRBD1, was not tested against the DNA. TRBV1 is deemed a pseudogene. This CDR3 is 16 amino acids long. CDR3: CTSSQDSLGQHYEQYF. The CDR3 nucleotides read TGCACCAGCAGCCAAGACTCGTTGGGACAGCACTACGAGCAGTACTTC.

The chain couples TRBV9 to TRBJ1-6; TRBD1 matches 7 bases. Losses at the gene ends were 2 bases for V and 12 bases for J; bases not matched to a gene: 11. CDR3 size: 15 residues. Germline V gene data show CDR1 as SGDLS and CDR2 as YYNGEE. In DNA, the CDR3 is TGTGCCAGCAGCGTCACACAGGGAGCAGGGGGACCCCTCCACTTT. Translated: CASSVTQGAGGPLHF.

For this clone: The junction shows a germline mismatch at one end, possibly a read error. The sample has other DNA sequences that encode this CDR3 too. J is TRBJ2-7 and V is TRBV28; D is ambiguous. CDR1 and CDR2 (germline): MDHEN, SYDVKM. The CDR3 runs 12 residues. The CDR3: CASTSSSLTLDF. In nucleotides, the CDR3 is TGTGCCAGCACTTCTTCGAGCCTCACCCTAGACTTC.

This clone has a handful of counts. The rearrangement joins TRBV29-1 to TRBJ1-1; D perhaps matches TRBD1 (5 bases). The V gene lost 6 bases and the J gene lost 3 bases, with 14 bases spanning the gap. The germline V gene encodes CDR1 SQVTM and CDR2 ANQGSEA. The CDR3 totals 13 residues. The CDR3 region is CSVDRGQDTEAFF. In DNA, the CDR3 is TGCAGCGTAGACCGGGGCCAGGACACTGAAGCTTTCTTT. Filled out from reference TRBV29-1 and TRBJ1-1, the complete variable domain reads SAVISQKPSRDICQRGTSLTIQCQVDSQVTMMFWYRQQPGQSLTLIATANQGSEATYESGFVIDKFPISRPNLTFSTLTVSNMSPEDSSIYLCSVDRGQDTEAFFGQGTRLTVV.

The V call is TRBV28, the J call TRBJ2-7; 9 bases line up with TRBD1. The CDR3 covers 15 residues. The junction had 8 bases not matched to a gene; V was cut back by 6 bases and J by 2 bases. Germline CDR1 MDHEN, CDR2 SYDVKM. The DNA of the CDR3 is TGTGCCAGCAGCCCCGGGGACAGGGTGGCCTACGAGCAGTACTTC. Residues: CASSPGDRVAYEQYF.

V gene TRBV6-6 combines with J gene TRBJ2-3; 14 nucleotides match TRBD2. This CDR3 comprises 15 residues. In germline, CDR1 is MNHNY, CDR2 SVGAGI (reference sequence). The V gene end was trimmed by 5 bases and the J gene end by 9 bases; junction bases not matched to a gene: 7. CDR3 DNA sequence: TGTGCCAGCAGTGGGACTAGCGGGAGATTAGACACGCAGTATTTT. It codes for CASSGTSGRLDTQYF.